This T cell receptor beta chain was found in a study of blood T cells in healthy people across ages (dated by TCRdb to 2014 to 2015). Turning to the overall study: In model experiments, roughly one uniquely barcoded TCR beta cDNA molecule per two T cells was captured by template switching. To avoid experimental bias, donors of different ages were distributed randomly across sequencing lanes. Donors were grouped into four age groups: young (average about 15 years), middle-aged (about 38), aged (roughly 62) and long-lived (approximately 81). To track age-related changes in TCR beta repertoire diversity, the study relied on deep sequencing normalized with unique cDNA molecular identifiers. Using the same blood draw, the study looked at two additional independent replicas of 1 million unique cDNA reads for two donors, one aged 18 to 30 and the other aged 80 or older. What the work shows at the level of the full study, not this receptor alone: Because the CMV infection status of the donors was unknown, age-related changes in expanded clonotypes may potentially have been confounded. Estimates of total diversity based on one million sequenced T cells were considered lower bounds and underestimates. Since profiling was done on bulk unsorted PBMCs, naive and antigen-experienced compartments could not be conclusively compared. Observed TCR beta diversity correlated strongly with the percentage of naive T cells measured by flow cytometry. Compared with the aged group, the long-lived group had more naive CD4+ T cells, fewer expanded clones and increased TCR diversity, a pattern suggesting age selection. Observed TCR beta diversity per million T cells fell roughly linearly with age, and a significant reduction was already apparent by age roughly 40.

This clonotype has only a few counts. This clone's antigen is unknown. Base qualities are not provided; no much larger clone lies one nucleotide away. Libraries were constructed by 5' RACE. This sample was sequenced with an Illumina HiSeq 2500. A second PCR of roughly 7 to 12 cycles was run with a J-beta primer mix and a sample-barcoded 5' primer. Each TCR beta cDNA molecule received a unique molecular identifier from a template-switch 5' adaptor carrying 12 random nucleotides. Each sample yielded at least 2.5 million CDR3-containing paired-end reads. All of the RNA was converted into first-strand cDNA using the Mint cDNA synthesis kit, with a TRBC-specific oligonucleotide serving as the primer. Following uracil-DNA glycosylase treatment, all cDNA underwent a first 18-cycle PCR with the universal primers M1SS and BC2_uni_R. The authors' analysis ran thus. For normalization, 1 million high-quality reads were randomly selected from each sample, with every read carrying a distinct molecular identifier. Reads sharing molecular identifiers were discarded rather than binned into consensus sequences. MiTCR, set to a Q25 quality threshold and the strictest error-elimination algorithm, was used for CDR3 identification, clonotype clustering and error correction. A nonparametric unseen species model with Euler transformation was used to estimate lower-bound total TCR beta diversity. TCRdb reprocessed the public reads (quality trimming at Q25 with fastp, clone calling with MiXCR) and kept in-frame beta chains. Duplicate CDR3 protein sequences are folded into a single record with the most common DNA and genes. The V and J calls and clone size come from TCRdb's table, not from the authors' own analysis. A total of about 1.1 million distinct CDR3 sequences appear in this sample, under 40% of them only once. Around 12% of the sample is in the top ten clones.

Spanning cysteine to phenylalanine, the CDR3 consists of 15 amino acids. The retained sequence is limited to the CDR3, 45 bases, with the frame set at the first base. V and J lose 6 bases and 6 bases, and a span of 20 bases separates them. The donors were roughly 40 Caucasian individuals from Russia, aged roughly 6 to 100 years, who were systemically healthy. Around 9.9 milliliters of peripheral blood were collected from each donor into EDTA-treated Vacutainer tubes. Ficoll-Paque density-gradient centrifugation was used to isolate PBMCs, with at least 7 million obtained per sample. Trizol reagent was used to extract total RNA from the PBMCs, yielding at least 6 micrograms per sample. The percentages of naive CD45RAhigh/CD27high T cells were determined by flow cytometry on a PBMC aliquot from every donor.

The sequence derives from a man between 18 and 35 years old in good health. The chain joins TRBV12-3 or TRBV12-4 to TRBJ1-1; no D gene is confidently identified. Sample: blood. The sequenced DNA is TGTGCCAGCAGCCCGGCAAGGGTCGGGTCCGCTGAAGCTTTCTTT. It codes for CASSPARVGSAEAFF.